These T cell receptor beta chains were read from a single sample in a study of vaccination effects on CD4 cells after COVID-19. The assay was immunoSEQ multiplex PCR, and TCRdb's table has in-frame clones only and misses some. The sample has more than 20,000 clones, roughly 77% seen once. For these TCRs, the target antigens are not known. The sequencing used CD4+ T cells from PBMCs cultured with HCoV-NL63 spike peptides, collected before COVID-19 vaccination. The receptors originated from a human donor who had a prior SARS-CoV-2 infection. Each CDR3 is given with its conserved first and last residue. Fields, in order: J gene, D gene, clone size, V gene, CDR3 DNA, CDR3 protein. D genes are given only for firm matches. Clone size is shown for a subset of rows, as once, few, many or a class of expanded clone.

TRBJ2-2 | TRBD1 | few | TRBV3-1/TRBV3-2 | TGTGCCTCTAACAGAGGGGGACAGGGGACCGGGGAGCTGTTTTTT | CASNRGGQGTGELFF
TRBJ2-3 | - | once | TRBV10-2 | TGCGCCAGCAGAGGTCGGACCACAGATACGCAGTATTTT | CASRGRTTDTQYF
TRBJ2-5 | TRBD2 | - | TRBV7-9 | TGTGCCAGCAGCTTAGAATTGACTAGCGGGAATCAAGAGACCCAGTACTTC | CASSLELTSGNQETQYF
TRBJ1-2 | - | once | TRBV5-1 | TGCGCCAGCAGCTTAGGGACCTCGCGGGACTATGGCTACACCTTC | CASSLGTSRDYGYTF
TRBJ2-5 | TRBD2 | - | TRBV7-2 | TGTGCCAGCAGCTTAGAGGCTAGCGGACAAGAGACCCAGTACTTC | CASSLEASGQETQYF
TRBJ2-3 | - | - | TRBV5-4 | TGTGCCAGCAGCTTGCAGAGCGTAAGCACAGATACGCAGTATTTT | CASSLQSVSTDTQYF
TRBJ2-7 | TRBD2 | - | TRBV11-2 | TGTGCCAGCAGCTTCCAGGGACTAGCGGAGGACTTC | CASSFQGLAEDF
TRBJ2-1 | - | - | TRBV7-3 | TGTGCCAGCAGCTCAACGGGGCAGACCTACAATGAGCAGTTCTTC | CASSSTGQTYNEQFF
TRBJ1-1 | - | - | TRBV5-1 | TGCGCCAGCAGCTGGACAGCTATAGGGGACACTGAAGCTTTCTTT | CASSWTAIGDTEAFF
TRBJ2-7 | - | - | TRBV5-1 | TGCGCCAGCAGCTTGGAGGCAAACTCCTACGAGCAGTACTTC | CASSLEANSYEQYF
TRBJ2-5 | TRBD2 | - | TRBV11-3 | TGTGCCAGCAGCTTAGATAGCGGGAGGATCGGGGAGACCCAGTACTTC | CASSLDSGRIGETQYF
TRBJ2-1 | - | - | TRBV18 | TGTGCCAGCTCACGCACGCAGGGGTCCGGCGAGCAGTTCTTC | CASSRTQGSGEQFF
TRBJ2-3 | - | - | TRBV4-2 | TGTGCCAGCAGCCAACGAAGCGGCGGTGATACGCAGTATTTT | CASSQRSGGDTQYF
TRBJ2-1 | - | once | TRBV30 | TGTGCCTGGAGGGGAGACTCGTACAATGAGCAGTTCTTC | CAWRGDSYNEQFF
TRBJ2-6 | - | - | TRBV10-3 | TGTGCCATCAGTGAGTTACACGCATCTGGGGCCAACGTCCTGACTTTC | CAISELHASGANVLTF
TRBJ2-4 | - | - | TRBV18 | TGTGCCAGCTCACCACCGGTCCGGACGGCCAAAAACATTCAGTACTTC | CASSPPVRTAKNIQYF
TRBJ1-1 | TRBD1 | - | TRBV5-6 | TGTGCCAGCAGCATGGGATCGACAGGGTATCACACTGAAGCTTTCTTT | CASSMGSTGYHTEAFF
TRBJ1-4 | TRBD1 | - | TRBV7-3 | TGTGCCAGCAGCATGGGACAGGGCGGCGAAAAACTGTTTTTT | CASSMGQGGEKLFF
TRBJ1-6 | - | - | TRBV19 | TGTGCCAGTAGCAGGAGGGTAGCCTATAATTCACCCCTCCACTTT | CASSRRVAYNSPLHF
TRBJ1-4 | TRBD1 | - | TRBV6-6 | TGTGCCAGCAGCCGACCAGACAGGGGAAGTGAAAAACTGTTTTTT | CASSRPDRGSEKLFF
TRBJ1-5 | - | - | TRBV19 | TGTGCCAGTAGTATGGTCAATCAGCCCCAGCATTTT | CASSMVNQPQHF
TRBJ2-5 | - | - | TRBV12-5 | TGTGCTAGTGGTTTCCGGGGGCGAAAGACCCAGTACTTC | CASGFRGRKTQYF
TRBJ1-2 | - | - | TRBV5-4 | TGTGCCAGCAGCCCCACCCCCGGGGTGGGCTATGGCTACACCTTC | CASSPTPGVGYGYTF
TRBJ1-1 | - | - | TRBV5-1 | TGCGCCAGCAGCTTGGCCGGACAACACACTGAAGCTTTCTTT | CASSLAGQHTEAFF
TRBJ1-1 | - | - | TRBV18 | TGTGCCAGCTCACTGGACATTAGAGGGACTGAAGCTTTCTTT | CASSLDIRGTEAFF
TRBJ1-1 | TRBD1 | once | TRBV9 | TGTGCCAGCAGCTTCCAGGGGGGCACTGAAGCTTTCTTT | CASSFQGGTEAFF
TRBJ2-7 | TRBD1 | - | TRBV25-1 | TGTGCCAGCAGTGGATTCGCCGGACAGGAGTTCTACGAGCAGTACTTC | CASSGFAGQEFYEQYF
TRBJ2-5 | - | - | TRBV7-2 | TGTGCCAGCAGCTTAGTCTCGGCAGAAGAGACCCAGTACTTC | CASSLVSAEETQYF
TRBJ2-1 | TRBD1 | once | TRBV6-5 | TGTGCCAGCAGACCGGGACAGGCCTACAATGAGCAGTTCTTC | CASRPGQAYNEQFF
TRBJ2-5 | - | - | TRBV11-3 | TGTGCCAGCAGCTCTAATGGGGACTGGGAGACCCAGTACTTC | CASSSNGDWETQYF
TRBJ2-7 | TRBD1 | - | TRBV2 | TGTGCCAACCCGGGACAGGGCTCCTACGAGCAGTACTTC | CANPGQGSYEQYF
TRBJ1-3 | - | - | TRBV28 | TGTGCCAGCAGTTTAACGATGGGGATCGACACCATATATTTT | CASSLTMGIDTIYF
TRBJ2-7 | TRBD2 | - | TRBV6-6 | TGTGCCAGCAGTCGAACCGGGACTAGCGGGAGGTGGGAGCAGTACTTC | CASSRTGTSGRWEQYF
TRBJ2-7 | TRBD2 | - | TRBV19 | TGTGCCAGTGCTACGACTAGCGGGAGAGGCTACGAGCAGTACTTC | CASATTSGRGYEQYF
TRBJ1-1 | - | - | TRBV4-3 | TGCGCCAGCAGCCAAGATTATGGTCGGCCTGAAGCTTTCTTT | CASSQDYGRPEAFF
TRBJ1-6 | TRBD1 | - | TRBV5-1 | TGCGCCAGCACCCTCCAGGGGGCGGATTCACCCCTCCACTTT | CASTLQGADSPLHF
TRBJ1-2 | - | - | TRBV11-1 | TGTGCCAGCAGCCTAGACGTGCGATACTATGGCTACACCTTC | CASSLDVRYYGYTF
TRBJ2-7 | - | - | TRBV12-5 | TGTGCTAGTGGTTTGGTAAGTGGGAGACTCACCTACGAGCAGTACTTC | CASGLVSGRLTYEQYF
TRBJ2-5 | TRBD1 | - | TRBV29-1 | TGCAGCGTTCTGGGACAGCTCCAAGAGACCCAGTACTTC | CSVLGQLQETQYF
TRBJ2-7 | - | - | TRBV18 | TGTGCCAGCTCACCCACGTCAGACTACGAGCAGTACTTC | CASSPTSDYEQYF
TRBJ1-5 | - | - | TRBV18 | TGTGCCAGCTCATCCGACAGGCATCAGCCCCAGCATTTT | CASSSDRHQPQHF
TRBJ2-1 | - | - | TRBV4-3 | TGCGCCAGCAGCCAAGATAGATGGCAGACCTACAATGAGCAGTTCTTC | CASSQDRWQTYNEQFF
TRBJ2-7 | - | - | TRBV7-2 | TGTGCCAGCAGCTTAGAGTACTGGCAGGACTACGAGCAGTACTTC | CASSLEYWQDYEQYF
TRBJ1-2 | - | - | TRBV11-1 | TGTGCCAGCAGCTTTTCCACGCGCTATGGCTACACCTTC | CASSFSTRYGYTF
TRBJ1-2 | TRBD1 | - | TRBV6-6 | TGTGCCAGCAGTGACCAGGGGGGGCGCGGTGGCTACACCTTC | CASSDQGGRGGYTF
TRBJ2-5 | - | once | TRBV7-8 | TGTGCCAGCAGCTTAGGACTGAGGCAAAAGTACCAAGAGACCCAGTACTTC | CASSLGLRQKYQETQYF
TRBJ2-5 | TRBD1 | - | TRBV2 | TGTGCCAGCAGTGGGACAGGGGGCGGGACCCAGTACTTC | CASSGTGGGTQYF
TRBJ1-5 | - | - | TRBV18 | TGTGCCAGCTCACCCCAGCAGCAGGGAGGCAATCAGCCCCAGCATTTT | CASSPQQQGGNQPQHF
TRBJ2-7 | - | - | TRBV10-3 | TGTGCCATCAGTGAGTCTCGGTACGAGCAGTACTTC | CAISESRYEQYF
TRBJ1-6 | - | few | TRBV4-3 | TGCGCCAGCAGCCCCGGGCCCTATAATTCACCCCTCCACTTT | CASSPGPYNSPLHF
TRBJ2-5 | - | - | TRBV14 | TGTGCCAGCAGCCAAGACACGGAAGGGACCCAGTACTTC | CASSQDTEGTQYF
TRBJ1-6 | - | - | TRBV6-5 | TGTGCCAGCAGTTACTCGACGGCGGTAGGCGATTCACCCCTCCACTTT | CASSYSTAVGDSPLHF
TRBJ2-3 | TRBD2 | - | TRBV5-6 | TGTGCCAGCAGCTCGACTAGCGGGAGCACAGATACGCAGTATTTT | CASSSTSGSTDTQYF